Below are 28 T cell receptor beta chains sequenced from a single sample in a study of blood T cells in healthy people across ages. A second roughly 6 to 11 cycle PCR used barcoded and J-beta primers. TCRdb reanalysed the 5' RACE reads using MiXCR and keeps one entry per CDR3 protein. Among 1.5 million to 2 million distinct CDR3 sequences listed, roughly 43% were seen once. Input material: blood. The receptors were sampled from a human donor in good health.

Only a few counts were recorded for this clonotype. The chain joins TRBV4-1 to TRBJ2-5, with D possibly being TRBD2 (5 bases). Germline loops: CDR1 MGHRA, CDR2 YSYEKL. Trimming took off 0 bases at V and 1 base at J, with 12 bases between the two ends. CDR3 length: 16 residues. The CDR3 spells CASSQDSAGFQETQYF. In DNA form, the CDR3 reads TGCGCCAGCAGCCAAGATAGCGCAGGTTTCCAAGAGACCCAGTACTTC.

A few counts support this clonotype. V gene TRBV10-3 combines with J gene TRBJ1-2; no clear D. In germline, CDR1 is ENHRY, CDR2 SYGVKD. Trimming left V 4 bases short and J 8 bases short, with 11 bases between. This CDR3 has 12 amino acids. The CDR3 loop reads CAISGREWGYTF. The CDR3 nucleotides are TGTGCCATCAGTGGACGGGAGTGGGGCTACACCTTC.

A few counts support this clonotype. V is TRBV11-1 and J is TRBJ1-6; D remains unclear. The CDR3 totals 15 residues. Germline V gene data show CDR1 as SGHAT and CDR2 as FQDESV (reference sequence). V lost 1 base and J 7 bases, leaving 11 bases between the germline ends. The CDR3 loop reads CASSLDGLGNSPLHF. The CDR3 DNA is TGTGCCAGCAGCTTAGATGGACTCGGGAATTCACCCCTCCACTTT.

In its sample, this clonotype was seen a few times. The chain carries TRBV4-3 and TRBJ1-2; tentatively, D is TRBD1 (6 bases). Germline loops: CDR1 LGHNA, CDR2 YSLEER. Trimming cost V 4 bases and J 4 bases, with 16 bases left between them. CDR3 length: 15 amino acids. The CDR3 spells CASSPVKGGRYGYTF. CDR3 DNA sequence: TGCGCCAGCAGCCCCGTGAAGGGGGGACGCTATGGCTACACCTTC.

The chain joins TRBV5-1 to TRBJ2-5, with 11 bases matching TRBD2. Germline values: CDR1 SGHRS, CDR2 YFSETQ. V shed 4 bases and J 0 bases; nucleotides not matched to a gene: 14. There are 19 residues in the CDR3. The CDR3 here is CASSPPRPSGGPYQETQYF. As DNA, the CDR3 is TGCGCCAGCAGCCCACCACGGCCTAGCGGGGGGCCGTACCAAGAGACCCAGTACTTC.

This chain connects TRBV20-1 to TRBJ1-5, with a weak D call TRBD1 (5 bases). Germline V gene sequence: CDR1 DFQATT, CDR2 SNEGSKA (reference sequence). CDR3 size: 11 residues. V lost 6 bases and J lost 11, with 14 bases in between. CDR3: CSADQGASQHF. The CDR3 nucleotides read TGCAGTGCCGACCAGGGAGCATCCCAGCATTTT.

The chain is built from TRBV7-2 and TRBJ1-2; 7 bases are shared with TRBD1. The germline CDR1 and CDR2 sequences are SGHTA and FQGNSA. J lost 5 bases, V lost 4 bases, and 13 bases had no gene match. The CDR3 has 16 residues. The CDR3 here is CASSSAGTAGGYGYTF. The CDR3 DNA follows: TGTGCCAGCAGCTCAGCCGGGACAGCCGGGGGATATGGCTACACCTTC. Looking up the rest from reference TRBV7-2 and TRBJ1-2 gives the full variable domain: GAGVSQSPSNKVTEKGKDVELRCDPISGHTALYWYRQSLGQGLEFLIYFQGNSAPDKSGLPSDRFSAERTGGSVSTLTIQRTQQEDSAVYLCASSSAGTAGGYGYTFGSGTRLTVV.

The chain is built from TRBV3-1 and TRBJ2-1; possibly TRBD2 for D (7 bases). The CDR3 extends over 15 amino acids. Trimming left V 6 bases short and J 9 bases short, with 21 bases between. The germline CDR1 and CDR2 sequences are LGHDT and YNNKEL (reference sequence). CDR3 protein: CASSLNGGPSCEQFF. The CDR3, as DNA: TGTGCCAGCAGTCTAAACGGGGGGCCCTCGTGTGAGCAGTTCTTC.

The chain uses TRBV15 and TRBJ1-4, with no clear D. V lost 8 bases to trimming and J lost 5 bases, with 15 bases between them. The germline V gene has CDR1 LNHNV and CDR2 YYDKDF (reference sequence). This CDR3 contains 14 residues. The CDR3, as DNA: TGTGCCACCCGGTCGGGAGACGAAAATGAAAAACTGTTTTTT. This codes for CATRSGDENEKLFF. The whole variable domain, remainder taken from reference TRBV15 and TRBJ1-4, is DAMVIQNPRYQVTQFGKPVTLSCSQTLNHNVMYWYQQKSSQAPKLLFHYYDKDFNNEADTPDNFQSRRPNTSFCFLDIRSPGLGDTAMYLCATRSGDENEKLFFGSGTQLSVL.

This chain connects TRBV20-1 to TRBJ2-3; perhaps TRBD1 as D (6 bases). From germline, CDR1 is DFQATT and CDR2 SNEGSKA (reference sequence). The germline V and J ends were trimmed by 0 bases and 6 bases, with 16 bases remaining between them. The CDR3 loop spans 15 amino acids. In DNA form, the CDR3 reads TGCAGTGCTAGAGACAGGGTTGGGGGCCAGGATACGCAGTATTTT. Translation: CSARDRVGGQDTQYF.

This clonotype appeared a few times. V gene TRBV6-2 or TRBV6-3 combines with J gene TRBJ1-2; no clear D gene. This CDR3 region has 16 residues. V gave up 2 bases and J gave up 2 bases, with 15 bases separating them. Germline V CDR1 and CDR2: MNHEY, SVGEGT. CDR3 coding DNA: TGTGCCAGCAGTTACCCCCAGGTTTCGCACAACTATGGCTACACCTTC. Its protein is CASSYPQVSHNYGYTF.

This clonotype was found a few times. The genes are TRBV4-2 and TRBJ1-1; D not certain. This CDR3 is 15 amino acids long. V was cut by 4 bases and J by 1 base, with 13 bases left in between. Germline V lookup: CDR1 LGHNA, CDR2 YNFKEQ. CDR3: CASSPYLAENTEAFF. Written as DNA, the CDR3 is TGTGCCAGCAGCCCATATTTAGCTGAGAACACTGAAGCTTTCTTT.

The V gene is TRBV10-3, the J gene TRBJ1-2; tentatively, D is TRBD1 (6 bases). Trimming left V 0 bases short and J 4 bases short, with 9 bases between. Looked up from germline, CDR1 is ENHRY and CDR2 is SYGVKD. The CDR3 is 14 amino acids. The CDR3 is CAISESQGGYGYTF. Here the CDR3 DNA reads TGTGCCATCAGTGAGTCACAGGGCGGCTATGGCTACACCTTC.

This clonotype was counted between two and nine times. CDR3 amino acids: CASTPWTSRVRGVQFF. DNA for the CDR3: TGTGCCAGCACCCCCTGGACTAGTAGGGTAAGGGGTGTGCAGTTCTTC. The chain has TRBV12-3 or TRBV12-4 and TRBJ2-1; 7 positions agree with TRBD2. This CDR3 is built from 16 residues. Germline trimming cut 7 bases from V and 12 bases from J; bases unmatched to any gene: 21.

This clonotype has ten or more counts. The V gene is TRBV3-1, the J gene TRBJ2-7; the D is unclear. Germline V gives CDR1 LGHDT, CDR2 YNNKEL (reference sequence). The CDR3 is made up of 13 amino acids. Trimming took off 1 base at V and 2 bases at J, with 6 bases between the two ends. As DNA, the CDR3 is TGTGCCAGCAGCCAAGGCACAACCTACGAGCAGTACTTC. It encodes CASSQGTTYEQYF.

This chain uses TRBV28 with TRBJ2-5; possible D gene TRBD1, 5 bases. From germline, CDR1 is MDHEN and CDR2 SYDVKM. There are 17 residues in the CDR3. V gave up 5 bases and J gave up 0 bases, with 19 bases separating them. CDR3 in amino acids: CASSPPAGWYHQETQYF. CDR3 nucleotide sequence: TGTGCCAGCAGTCCCCCGGCAGGGTGGTACCACCAAGAGACCCAGTACTTC.

The rearrangement joins TRBV11-1 to TRBJ2-7; D tentatively fits TRBD1 or TRBD2 (6 bases each). Trimming removed 1 base at V and 5 bases at J, with 21 bases between. Per germline, CDR1 SGHAT and CDR2 FQDESV (reference sequence). The CDR3 has 17 residues. CDR3 sequence (DNA): TGTGCCAGCAGCTTAGGCGAGAGTGGCAGGGGACTCCACGAGCAGTACTTC. Protein sequence: CASSLGESGRGLHEQYF.

This clonotype turned up a few times. V usage is TRBV6-2 or TRBV6-3 and J usage is TRBJ2-1, with D possibly being TRBD2 (6 bases). CDR1 and CDR2 from the germline V gene are MNHEY and SVGEGT. V was pared by 11 bases and J by 6 bases, with 20 bases between. CDR3 length: 14 residues. The CDR3 sequence is CAARRGGGLNEQFF. The CDR3 region has the DNA TGTGCCGCACGCCGTGGGGGAGGACTCAATGAGCAGTTCTTC.

The rearrangement joins TRBV28 to TRBJ1-4; no firm D call. Germline V CDR1 and CDR2: MDHEN, SYDVKM. V lost 1 base and J 8 bases, leaving 8 bases between the germline ends. The CDR3 sequence is 13 residues long. CDR3 in DNA: TGTGCCAGCAGTTTATCTTTAAGGGAAAAACTGTTTTTT. Amino acid sequence: CASSLSLREKLFF. Full variable domain (remainder filled in from reference TRBV28 and TRBJ1-4): DVKVTQSSRYLVKRTGEKVFLECVQDMDHENMFWYRQDPGLGLRLIYFSYDVKMKEKGDIPEGYSVSREKKERFSLILESASTNQTSMYLCASSLSLREKLFFGSGTQLSVL.

This clonotype was seen more than once but under ten times. This chain joins TRBV5-5 and TRBJ2-3, with D perhaps TRBD2 (6 bases). The germline V gene has CDR1 SGHKS and CDR2 YYEKEE (reference sequence). Trimming cost V 3 bases and J 0 bases, with 8 bases left between them. This CDR3 has 14 amino acids. The CDR3 sequence: CASSWGVSTDTQYF. CDR3 DNA: TGTGCCAGCAGCTGGGGGGTTAGCACAGATACGCAGTATTTT.

This clonotype appeared once. J is TRBJ2-3 and V is TRBV21-1; the D call in the table, TRBD1, was not verified against the DNA. TRBV21-1 is a recognized pseudogene. The CDR3 totals 17 residues. The CDR3 reads CASSNHMTGADTDTQYF. The CDR3 DNA reads as TGTGCCAGCAGCAACCATATGACAGGGGCCGACACAGATACGCAGTATTTT.

The genes are TRBV21-1 and TRBJ1-2; the table gives TRBD1 as D, unverified against the DNA. TRBV21-1 counts as a pseudogene. This CDR3 region has 18 residues. CDR3: CASSKGGTDSNLLYGYTF. Here the CDR3 DNA reads TGTGCCAGCAGCAAAGGGGGGACAGACTCGAACCTCCTCTACGGCTACACCTTC.

The genes are TRBV6-5 and TRBJ2-7; TRBD2 matches at 11 bases. Germline lookup yields CDR1 MNHEY and CDR2 SVGAGI. The CDR3 is 14 amino acids. The V gene end was trimmed by 6 bases and the J gene end by 1 base; junction bases not matched to a gene: 2. The chain's CDR3 is CASRRTSGSYEQYF. The CDR3 nucleotides are TGTGCCAGCAGACGGACTAGCGGGTCCTACGAGCAGTACTTC.

This clonotype appeared a few times. The genes are TRBV4-3 and TRBJ2-7; D assignment may be TRBD1 or TRBD2 (6 bases each). Germline V gene data show CDR1 as LGHNA and CDR2 as YSLEER. CDR3 length equals 17 residues. Trimming stripped 2 bases from V and 0 bases from J, with 17 bases between. CDR3 residues: CASSQIGGGTYSYEQYF. The CDR3 DNA reads TGCGCCAGCAGCCAAATCGGAGGGGGGACTTACTCCTACGAGCAGTACTTC.

V gene TRBV24-1 combines with J gene TRBJ2-5; D not certain. There are 17 residues in the CDR3. V was shortened by 4 bases and J by 6 bases, with 23 bases between the two germline ends. CDR1 is KGHDR and CDR2 is SFDVKD in the germline V gene. DNA for the CDR3: TGTGCCACCAGTGACCGACCGCGCAGACCTGTCAACAAGACCCAGTACTTC. Translating gives CATSDRPRRPVNKTQYF.

The chain has TRBV6-2 or TRBV6-3 and TRBJ1-5; D not certain. Trimming took off 7 bases at V and 5 bases at J, with 9 bases between the two ends. This CDR3 contains 12 residues. Germline CDR1 is MNHEY and CDR2 is SVGEGT. The CDR3 DNA follows: TGTGCCAGCACAACCTCCGATCAGCCCCAGCATTTT. This encodes CASTTSDQPQHF.

The chain recombines TRBV5-1 with TRBJ1-4; 9 bases agree with TRBD1. The CDR3 totals 16 residues. Germline loops: CDR1 SGHRS, CDR2 YFSETQ. The J segment lost 8 bases and the V segment lost 0 bases, leaving 8 bases of the junction unmatched. CDR3 amino acids: CASSLGSGTGTEKLFF. The CDR3 DNA is TGCGCCAGCAGCTTGGGGTCCGGGACAGGGACGGAAAAACTGTTTTTT.

The chain combines TRBV7-2 with TRBJ1-1; no firm D call. The CDR3 covers 15 residues. The germline V gene has CDR1 SGHTA and CDR2 FQGNSA. The V end was cut by 1 base, the J end by 4 bases, with 13 bases between. CDR3: CASSLVRGLSTEAFF. The CDR3 bases are TGTGCCAGCAGCTTAGTCCGGGGTTTGAGCACTGAAGCTTTCTTT.